The T cell receptor (beta chain) under discussion was sequenced for a study of human T cells and chemical hapten exposure. The CDR3 is made up of 15 amino acids. Germline values: CDR1 SGHVS, CDR2 FNYEAQ. The V gene lost 2 bases and the J gene lost 4 bases, with 14 bases spanning the gap. The study's findings and limits: Correlating positively with patch test score were the PT1 expanded TCR counts.

Time point in this sample: patch test 1, 2 weeks after DPC sensitization. The treatment: therapeutic diphenylcyclopropenone sensitization with weekly scalp DPC. TCRdb re-analysed the RACE reads in MiXCR, keeping a single row per CDR3 protein. The sample holds 150,000 to 200,000 distinct CDR3 sequences, more than 14% seen once. The table lists this clonotype with a few counts. Its antigen is still unknown. This TCR derives from a woman between 25 and 40 years old with alopecia areata. Some clones in this sample may be carry-over from other donors' samples. The sample consisted of whole blood, taken in connection with sensitization to the hapten diphenylcyclopropenone (DPC). The chain recombines TRBV7-6 with TRBJ1-1, with TRBD1 as a possible D gene (5 bases). CDR3 in amino acids: CASSLKAGTGTEAFF. In DNA, the CDR3 is TGTGCCAGCAGCTTAAAGGCAGGGACGGGCACTGAAGCTTTCTTT.